This T cell receptor (beta chain) is drawn from a study of regulatory T cells in long-lasting Graves disease. Overall study context: Persistence in Graves' disease denoted antithyroid drug use beyond 5 years alongside positive TSH receptor antibodies. Study findings and constraints: With persistent disease, TRBV28, TRBJ1-2 and TRBJ2-5 were the favored segments. Thyroid tissue went unexamined; only peripheral blood was analyzed. Persistent patients had a count of shared public clonotypes (2,741) that exceeded that of new patients (around 1,000).

Assembly of TCR beta libraries relied on iRepertoire HTBI primers together with Arm-PCR of CDR3 regions. TCRdb re-derived calls from the multiplex PCR reads in MiXCR, one entry per CDR3 protein. The sample includes about 340,000 distinct CDR3 sequences, less than 20% of them seen just once. Time point in this sample: persistent/refractory GD, antithyroid drugs over 5 years with positive TRAb. TCR sequences were obtained from RNA taken from PBMCs. CDR1 MNHEY and CDR2 SVGAGI come from the germline V gene. V was cut by 4 bases and J by 0 bases, with 13 bases left in between. This CDR3 region has 17 residues. This clonotype was observed many times. No antigen is known for it.

The receptor's source is a female donor with Graves disease. This chain connects TRBV6-5 to TRBJ2-6; D gene uncertain. The source was peripheral blood mononuclear cells (PBMCs), collected when the disease was refractory, from a patient treated with antithyroid drugs. The CDR3 nucleotides read TGTGCCAGCAGTTTAACAGCTCCAGACTCTGGGGCCAACGTCCTGACTTTC. Translated, it gives CASSLTAPDSGANVLTF.